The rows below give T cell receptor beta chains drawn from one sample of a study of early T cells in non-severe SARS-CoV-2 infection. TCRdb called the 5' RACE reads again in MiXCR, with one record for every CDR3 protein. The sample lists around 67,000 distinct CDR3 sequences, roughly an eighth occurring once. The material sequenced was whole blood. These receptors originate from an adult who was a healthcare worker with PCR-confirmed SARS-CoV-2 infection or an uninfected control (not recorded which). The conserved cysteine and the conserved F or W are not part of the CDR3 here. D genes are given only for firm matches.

CDR3: ASSRGGGYNEQF; J: TRBJ2-1; D: TRBD2; V: TRBV6-2/TRBV6-3
CDR3: AWTGGHSSYNSPLH; J: TRBJ1-6; D: .; V: TRBV30
CDR3: ASGLKGLTDTQY; J: TRBJ2-3; D: .; V: TRBV12-5
CDR3: ASSLGQVGYGYT; J: TRBJ1-2; D: .; V: TRBV7-2
CDR3: AWSPGVDEQF; J: TRBJ2-1; D: .; V: TRBV30
CDR3: ASSSLPGSNQPQH; J: TRBJ1-5; D: .; V: TRBV27
CDR3: SVDTHARAGQETQY; J: TRBJ2-5; D: .; V: TRBV29-1
CDR3: ASSLAGVPYEQY; J: TRBJ2-7; D: .; V: TRBV7-2
CDR3: ASSLRQQEEY; J: TRBJ2-7; D: .; V: TRBV28
CDR3: SARTGVDTGELF; J: TRBJ2-2; D: .; V: TRBV20-1
CDR3: ASSPRQENEKLF; J: TRBJ1-4; D: .; V: TRBV18
CDR3: SVARDWGTEAF; J: TRBJ1-1; D: .; V: TRBV29-1
CDR3: ASSRPAYQETQY; J: TRBJ2-5; D: .; V: TRBV28
CDR3: ASSQSWGAGNTIY; J: TRBJ1-3; D: .; V: TRBV28
CDR3: ASSLWEGANYGYT; J: TRBJ1-2; D: .; V: TRBV7-2
CDR3: ASGGGTEAF; J: TRBJ1-1; D: .; V: TRBV6-2/TRBV6-3
CDR3: ASSLVGGPYEQY; J: TRBJ2-7; D: .; V: TRBV7-6
CDR3: ASNKGVSGAQETQY; J: TRBJ2-5; D: .; V: TRBV7-2
CDR3: ASSENPGLALGGELF; J: TRBJ2-2; D: TRBD2; V: TRBV10-1
CDR3: AAKRGPTYEQY; J: TRBJ2-7; D: .; V: TRBV27
CDR3: ASSLDSFYPSYEQY; J: TRBJ2-7; D: .; V: TRBV11-2
CDR3: ASSPRTASYEQY; J: TRBJ2-7; D: .; V: TRBV6-5
CDR3: SVGRGNTGELF; J: TRBJ2-2; D: .; V: TRBV29-1
CDR3: ASSFTGRDNEQF; J: TRBJ2-1; D: .; V: TRBV7-6
CDR3: ASSLGENTEAF; J: TRBJ1-1; D: .; V: TRBV7-9
CDR3: ASSTMGGTSNLYEQY; J: TRBJ2-7; D: .; V: TRBV28
CDR3: ASSDGQGANEQF; J: TRBJ2-1; D: TRBD1; V: TRBV6-4
CDR3: ASRGGQYSNQPQH; J: TRBJ1-5; D: .; V: TRBV28
CDR3: ASVRQGSSYNSPLH; J: TRBJ1-6; D: TRBD1; V: TRBV28
CDR3: ASSPTFGDAEAF; J: TRBJ1-1; D: .; V: TRBV18
CDR3: AISSVSGNTIY; J: TRBJ1-3; D: .; V: TRBV10-3
CDR3: ASSALRDQETQY; J: TRBJ2-5; D: .; V: TRBV7-2
CDR3: SARIRGPETQY; J: TRBJ2-5; D: TRBD1; V: TRBV20-1
CDR3: SVRRGSTDTQY; J: TRBJ2-3; D: .; V: TRBV29-1
CDR3: SVEGTENSDYGYT; J: TRBJ1-2; D: .; V: TRBV29-1
CDR3: ASSLAGPPGANVLT; J: TRBJ2-6; D: .; V: TRBV13
CDR3: SVRKAGAGDTQY; J: TRBJ2-3; D: TRBD2; V: TRBV29-1
CDR3: ASTLDPGLNTEAF; J: TRBJ1-1; D: .; V: TRBV6-2/TRBV6-3
CDR3: ASRNDRVNYGYT; J: TRBJ1-2; D: .; V: TRBV6-5
CDR3: SVANFVGEKLF; J: TRBJ1-4; D: .; V: TRBV29-1
CDR3: SAQGQGVVDTQY; J: TRBJ2-3; D: TRBD1; V: TRBV20-1
CDR3: ASSYTGFTISSYNEQF; J: TRBJ2-1; D: .; V: TRBV6-2/TRBV6-3
CDR3: ASSLGTSGPSTDTQY; J: TRBJ2-3; D: TRBD2; V: TRBV7-9
CDR3: ASSPPRDPYEQY; J: TRBJ2-7; D: .; V: TRBV18
CDR3: ASSERRSFTDTQY; J: TRBJ2-3; D: .; V: TRBV7-9
CDR3: ASSFLGDRDYEQY; J: TRBJ2-7; D: TRBD1; V: TRBV27
CDR3: ATQRGGVSPGEQY; J: TRBJ2-7; D: TRBD2; V: TRBV7-2